The clone carrying this TCR beta chain was counted only a few times. Antigen specificity is unknown. The data stem from a study of beta chain features in type 1 diabetes. Study-wide findings and caveats: Shortening that was moderate but significant affected the TCRB CDR3s of Type 1 diabetes patients in all four CD4+ subsets. When cDNA is sequenced, cells with high TCR expression could be over-represented. Patients and controls would be equally affected if PCR favored shorter templates.

From germline, CDR1 is SEHNR and CDR2 FQNEAQ (reference sequence). The junction had 5 bases not matched to a gene; V was cut back by 5 bases and J by 4 bases. The CDR3 extends over 14 amino acids. One heparinised draw, averaging about 110 mL, was taken per donor. Sorting based on CD45RO/CCR7/CD25/CD127/CD95/CD27 separated CD4+ naive, central memory, regulatory and stem cell-like memory cells. Every bit of the isolated RNA underwent reverse transcription, so sequencing read expressed TCRB transcripts. Here immunoSEQ multiplex PCR was the method, and the copy in TCRdb shows in-frame clones only, minus some. The repertoire holds about 650,000 clones, with under 15% as singletons.

The gene calls are TRBV7-9 and TRBJ1-2; 9 positions match TRBD1. What was sequenced was naive CD4+ T cells from blood. This TCR was sampled from a man aged 25 to 40 with type 1 diabetes. The CDR3 region is CASSLGTGSYGYTF. The CDR3 bases are TGTGCCAGCAGCCTTGGGACAGGGTCCTATGGCTACACCTTC.